This record looks at one TCR beta chain sequence and its context. Its antigen remains unidentified. The method was immunoSEQ multiplex PCR; TCRdb's version includes in-frame clones alone and lacks a portion of them. Counted here are 3,000 to 4,000 clones, under 30% occurring once; the ten biggest clones make up about 12%. This record belongs to a study of T cells in localized non-small cell lung cancer. The study, taken as a whole, reports: In the blood, greater T cell density corresponded to longer overall survival.

This clonotype was obtained from a woman aged 35 to 70 with stage I lung adenocarcinoma. Sequencing used normal lung tissue next to the tumor, obtained before any cancer treatment.

The CDR3 reads CASRSFPEIPEAFF. The CDR3 nucleotides are TGTGCCAGCAGAAGTTTTCCGGAGATCCCTGAAGCTTTCTTT. The genes are TRBV11-3 and TRBJ1-1; D gene uncertain. Per germline, CDR1 SGHNT and CDR2 YENEEA. This CDR3 region has 14 residues. The V end was cut by 6 bases, the J end by 6 bases, with 17 bases between.